Below are 3 T cell receptor beta chains sequenced from a single sample in a study of blood T cell repertoires in COVID-19. Sequencing was performed with immunoSEQ multiplex PCR; in TCRdb, only in-frame clones are kept and a portion is missing. The data contain roughly 410,000 clones, around 91% of them singletons. What was sequenced was peripheral blood. The origin of the receptors is a woman between 35 and 50 years old with COVID-19, enrolled during active disease.

This clone was seen a single time. The genes are TRBV30 and TRBJ1-2; D call uncertain. The CDR3 runs 14 residues. V was cut by 0 bases and J by 3 bases, with 11 bases left in between. Per germline, CDR1 GTSNPN and CDR2 SVGIG (reference sequence). CDR3 residues: CAWSVFSPHYGYTF. CDR3 DNA sequence: TGTGCCTGGAGTGTGTTTAGTCCTCACTATGGCTACACCTTC.

The chain recombines TRBV4-3 with TRBJ2-5; TRBD2 agrees at 14 bases. This CDR3 has 16 amino acids. V lost 6 bases to trimming and J lost 2 bases; unmatched junction nucleotides: 5. Germline V CDR1 and CDR2: LGHNA, YSLEER. CDR3 in DNA: TGCGCCAGCAGTCAAAGACTAGCGGGGGGGCAAGAGACCCAGTACTTC. It encodes CASSQRLAGGQETQYF.

V and J are TRBV5-8 and TRBJ1-1; no firm D call. V lost 4 bases to trimming and J lost 6 bases, with 13 bases between them. The CDR3 totals 13 residues. CDR1 and CDR2 (germline): SGHTS, YDEGEE. CDR3 coding DNA: TGTGCCAGCAGCCCGGTACCGAGGGCTGAAGCTTTCTTT. Translated, it gives CASSPVPRAEAFF.